This TCR beta chain came from a study of blood T cell repertoires in COVID-19. About the research overall: PBMCs, B-cell-depleted T cells, or T cells provided the cDNA or gDNA that made up the material.

Some clones are missing from TCRdb's copy, which holds only in-frame ones; the method was immunoSEQ multiplex PCR. Counted here are around 100,000 clones, less than 80% occurring once; the ten biggest clones make up roughly 20%. This clone has a handful of counts. Sequencing was performed on peripheral blood. The sequence was collected from a man aged 65 to 85 with active or convalescent COVID-19.

The CDR3 loop is CASSPTAGTGNTIYF. In DNA form, the CDR3 reads TGTGCCAGCAGCCCGACGGCAGGGACTGGAAACACCATATATTTT. This sequence joins TRBV21-1 and TRBJ1-3; TRBD1 reflects the table's D call only, with no check against the DNA. TRBV21-1 is recorded as a pseudogene. This CDR3 comprises 15 residues.